The rows below give T cell receptor beta chains drawn from one sample of a study of T-cell reconstitution after alpha-beta-depleted transplantation in children. Each CDR3 protein gets one entry after TCRdb re-called the PCR reads with MiXCR. Here the sample spans about 640,000 distinct CDR3 sequences, roughly 15% being singletons. This material consisted of PBMCs from the stem cell graft donor, taken from the stem cell graft. Receptor source: a human donor who donated a stem cell graft to a child with acute myeloid leukemia. The CDR3 runs from the conserved cysteine through the conserved F or W. A D gene is named only where the DNA matches it firmly. Clone size, where shown, is once, few, many, or a class for clones that have expanded.

v_gene: TRBV20-1
d_gene: .
abundance: many
j_gene: TRBJ1-4
CDR3nt: TGCAGTGCTAGTGCCATCAGGGGTGCAGGGGAAAAACTGTTTTTT
CDR3aa: CSASAIRGAGEKLFF

v_gene: TRBV4-1
d_gene: .
abundance: .
j_gene: TRBJ2-1
CDR3nt: TGCGCCAGCAGCCAAGATGGAGCAGCGCCCTACAATGAGCAGTTCTTC
CDR3aa: CASSQDGAAPYNEQFF

v_gene: TRBV25-1
d_gene: .
abundance: .
j_gene: TRBJ1-2
CDR3nt: TGTGCCAGCAGCCGGTGGGGGCCCTATGGCTACACCTTC
CDR3aa: CASSRWGPYGYTF

v_gene: TRBV18
d_gene: .
abundance: few
j_gene: TRBJ2-3
CDR3nt: TGTGCCAGCTCCGGGACAGCGGGGGACGCCACAGATACGCAGTATTTT
CDR3aa: CASSGTAGDATDTQYF

v_gene: TRBV12-3/TRBV12-4
d_gene: TRBD1
abundance: .
j_gene: TRBJ1-5
CDR3nt: TGTGCCAGCAGTTTATTGGACAGGGGGCGCGGCAATCAGCCCCAGCATTTT
CDR3aa: CASSLLDRGRGNQPQHF

v_gene: TRBV12-3/TRBV12-4
d_gene: .
abundance: many
j_gene: TRBJ2-1
CDR3nt: TGTGCCAGCCGTGCGGGCGTGAGAACAGGGCGTCATGAGCAGTTCTTC
CDR3aa: CASRAGVRTGRHEQFF

v_gene: TRBV5-1
d_gene: .
abundance: few
j_gene: TRBJ1-1
CDR3nt: TGCGCCAGCAGGGATGCGGGACTGAACACTGAAGCTTTCTTT
CDR3aa: CASRDAGLNTEAFF

v_gene: TRBV6-5
d_gene: .
abundance: .
j_gene: TRBJ2-2
CDR3nt: TGTGCCAGCAGTTACTCGTTGACCGCGAACACCGGGGAGCTGTTTTTT
CDR3aa: CASSYSLTANTGELFF

v_gene: TRBV20-1
d_gene: TRBD2
abundance: many
j_gene: TRBJ2-3
CDR3nt: TGCAGTGCTAGAGGAGGTAGCGGGGGGATCACAGATACGCAGTATTTT
CDR3aa: CSARGGSGGITDTQYF

v_gene: TRBV29-1
d_gene: TRBD1
abundance: many
j_gene: TRBJ2-1
CDR3nt: TGCAGCGTAAGAGGACAGGCCTACAATGAGCAGTTCTTC
CDR3aa: CSVRGQAYNEQFF

v_gene: TRBV14
d_gene: TRBD1
abundance: .
j_gene: TRBJ2-2
CDR3nt: TGTGCCAGCTCGGGACAGACGAACACCGGGGAGCTGTTTTTT
CDR3aa: CASSGQTNTGELFF

v_gene: TRBV5-1
d_gene: TRBD1
abundance: many
j_gene: TRBJ2-1
CDR3nt: TGCGCCAGCAGTCCCCTCCGGGACAGCAATGAGCAGTTCTTC
CDR3aa: CASSPLRDSNEQFF

v_gene: TRBV7-9
d_gene: .
abundance: few
j_gene: TRBJ1-4
CDR3nt: TGTGCCAGCAGCGAGCCAACTAATGAAAAACTGTTTTTT
CDR3aa: CASSEPTNEKLFF

v_gene: TRBV7-2
d_gene: .
abundance: few
j_gene: TRBJ1-2
CDR3nt: TGTGCCAGCAGCTTAGCTACAGGGAGCGCTGGCTACACCTTC
CDR3aa: CASSLATGSAGYTF

v_gene: TRBV7-3
d_gene: TRBD1
abundance: .
j_gene: TRBJ1-1
CDR3nt: TGTGCCAGCAGCTTAACTAGACAGGGAAACACTGAAGCTTTCTTT
CDR3aa: CASSLTRQGNTEAFF

v_gene: TRBV25-1
d_gene: .
abundance: .
j_gene: TRBJ2-2
CDR3nt: TGTGCCAGCAGGGAGGGACAGAAATACACCGGGGAGCTGTTTTTT
CDR3aa: CASREGQKYTGELFF

v_gene: TRBV7-2
d_gene: TRBD1
abundance: .
j_gene: TRBJ1-1
CDR3nt: TGTGCCAGCAGCCAGCCGGGGACAGGGGGAGAAGCTTTCTTT
CDR3aa: CASSQPGTGGEAFF

v_gene: TRBV7-9
d_gene: .
abundance: many
j_gene: TRBJ2-1
CDR3nt: TGTGCCAGCAGCTTGGGGATAAAGCAATACTACAATGAGCAGTTCTTC
CDR3aa: CASSLGIKQYYNEQFF

v_gene: TRBV24-1
d_gene: .
abundance: many
j_gene: TRBJ2-1
CDR3nt: TGTGCCACCAGTGATTTGGCCGCGGGAAGCTCCTACAATGAGCAGTTCTTC
CDR3aa: CATSDLAAGSSYNEQFF

v_gene: TRBV6-1
d_gene: .
abundance: .
j_gene: TRBJ2-7
CDR3nt: TGTGCCAGCAGTGATACTACAGGGTCCTACGAGCAGTACTTC
CDR3aa: CASSDTTGSYEQYF

v_gene: TRBV10-3
d_gene: TRBD2
abundance: few
j_gene: TRBJ2-1
CDR3nt: TGTGCCATCAGTGAGATTGGGGTGGGGGGGTCGAATGAGCAGTTCTTC
CDR3aa: CAISEIGVGGSNEQFF

v_gene: TRBV4-1
d_gene: .
abundance: .
j_gene: TRBJ2-4
CDR3nt: TGCGCCAGCAGCCTTATAGCCACTCTAGCCAAAAACATTCAGTACTTC
CDR3aa: CASSLIATLAKNIQYF

v_gene: TRBV20-1
d_gene: .
abundance: many
j_gene: TRBJ1-5
CDR3nt: TGCAGTGCGCGGGATCTCCTCAGCAATCAGCCCCAGCATTTT
CDR3aa: CSARDLLSNQPQHF

v_gene: TRBV20-1
d_gene: .
abundance: .
j_gene: TRBJ1-5
CDR3nt: TGCAGTGCTACCCAGGGGAGCAATCAGCCCCAGCATTTT
CDR3aa: CSATQGSNQPQHF

v_gene: TRBV9
d_gene: .
abundance: .
j_gene: TRBJ1-1
CDR3nt: TGTGCCAGCAGCGTGGGACGAAAGAACACTGAAGCTTTCTTT
CDR3aa: CASSVGRKNTEAFF

v_gene: TRBV20-1
d_gene: TRBD1
abundance: few
j_gene: TRBJ1-1
CDR3nt: TGCAGTGCTAGTCAGTTGAGGGGGCGATGGGGCACTGAAGCTTTCTTT
CDR3aa: CSASQLRGRWGTEAFF

v_gene: TRBV20-1
d_gene: .
abundance: once
j_gene: TRBJ2-3
CDR3nt: TGCAGCTTCGGAAACCAGGCTCGGGACCTCGAGTACACAGATACGCAGTATTTT
CDR3aa: CSFGNQARDLEYTDTQYF

v_gene: TRBV12-3/TRBV12-4
d_gene: .
abundance: few
j_gene: TRBJ1-5
CDR3nt: TGTGCCAGCAGCCTCGACACTACAGGGAGCAATCAGCCCCAGCATTTT
CDR3aa: CASSLDTTGSNQPQHF

v_gene: TRBV25-1
d_gene: TRBD2
abundance: .
j_gene: TRBJ2-5
CDR3nt: TGTGCCAGCAGGGGACGACTAGCGGGGGAAGAGACCCAGTACTTC
CDR3aa: CASRGRLAGEETQYF

v_gene: TRBV30
d_gene: TRBD1
abundance: many
j_gene: TRBJ1-6
CDR3nt: TGTGCCTGGAGCGACAGGGTTTCACCCCTCCACTTT
CDR3aa: CAWSDRVSPLHF

v_gene: TRBV7-2
d_gene: .
abundance: .
j_gene: TRBJ1-2
CDR3nt: TGTGCCAGCAGCTCCGGGACACCTTTTGGCTATGGCTACACCTTC
CDR3aa: CASSSGTPFGYGYTF

v_gene: TRBV28
d_gene: .
abundance: few
j_gene: TRBJ2-1
CDR3nt: TGTGCCAGCAGTTTATATCGCACGGGAATCCTCTACAATGAGCAGTTCTTC
CDR3aa: CASSLYRTGILYNEQFF

v_gene: TRBV15
d_gene: .
abundance: .
j_gene: TRBJ2-4
CDR3nt: TGTGCCACCAGCAGAGATTCGGTGTTGGGAATTCAGTACTTC
CDR3aa: CATSRDSVLGIQYF

v_gene: TRBV10-3
d_gene: .
abundance: many
j_gene: TRBJ1-1
CDR3nt: TGTGCCATCAGTGAGTCGCAGTCCTCAGGAGCTTTCTTT
CDR3aa: CAISESQSSGAFF

v_gene: TRBV12-3/TRBV12-4
d_gene: .
abundance: many
j_gene: TRBJ1-1
CDR3nt: TGTGCCAGCAGTGGAGGGGATTGGGCCACTGAAGCTTTCTTT
CDR3aa: CASSGGDWATEAFF

v_gene: TRBV27
d_gene: TRBD1
abundance: .
j_gene: TRBJ2-3
CDR3nt: TGTGCCAGCAGTTTATGGGACAGGGTAGCAGATACGCAGTATTTT
CDR3aa: CASSLWDRVADTQYF

v_gene: TRBV5-5
d_gene: .
abundance: .
j_gene: TRBJ2-2
CDR3nt: TGTGCCAGCAGCTTGTACAGGGACTTGAACACCGGGGAGCTGTTTTTT
CDR3aa: CASSLYRDLNTGELFF

v_gene: TRBV4-2
d_gene: TRBD2
abundance: .
j_gene: TRBJ2-3
CDR3nt: TGTGCCGGCAGCCATGGTCAGCGGGGTGGCACAGATACGCAGTATTTT
CDR3aa: CAGSHGQRGGTDTQYF

v_gene: TRBV5-1
d_gene: .
abundance: few
j_gene: TRBJ2-1
CDR3nt: TGCGCCAGCAAAGGGACACCCTCCTACAATGAGCAGTTCTTC
CDR3aa: CASKGTPSYNEQFF

v_gene: TRBV24-1
d_gene: .
abundance: few
j_gene: TRBJ2-3
CDR3nt: TGTGCCACCTCGGGACTTCAGACCACAGATACGCAGTATTTT
CDR3aa: CATSGLQTTDTQYF